These T cell receptor beta chains were read from a single sample in a study of shared clonotypes between healthy human individuals. The assay was immunoSEQ multiplex PCR, and TCRdb's table has in-frame clones only and misses some. The sample records about 2 million clones, about 94% being singletons. Sequencing was done on a sample of naive CD8+ T cells sorted from blood. The receptors stem from a man aged 18 to 30 in good health. The CDR3 runs from the conserved cysteine through the conserved F or W. Each record gives: V gene, clone size, D gene, J gene, CDR3 DNA, CDR3 protein. The D gene is left open where the match is weak. The size entry is marked missing in some rows and otherwise reads once, few, many or a size class.

TRBV7-2	once	-	TRBJ2-7	TGTGCCAGCAGCTTAGCCCCCGGGTTGCGGGACGAGCAGTACTTC	CASSLAPGLRDEQYF
TRBV5-1	once	TRBD1	TRBJ2-7	TGCGCCAGCAGCGCTCCGGGACAGGGGTCCTACGAGCAGTACTTC	CASSAPGQGSYEQYF
TRBV7-9	once	-	TRBJ1-4	TGTGCCAGCAGCGGGACCTCTAATGAAAAACTGTTTTTT	CASSGTSNEKLFF
TRBV6-1	-	TRBD2	TRBJ2-7	TGTGCCAGCAGTGAAGCGGAACTAGCGGGGGGGCGGTACGAGCAGTACTTC	CASSEAELAGGRYEQYF
TRBV27	-	-	TRBJ1-1	TGTGCCAGCTCCCCCAGGGGACAGAACACTGAAGCTTTCTTT	CASSPRGQNTEAFF
TRBV5-1	-	TRBD1	TRBJ1-1	TGCGCCAGCAGCTCGTCGACAGGGGTCACTGAAGCTTTCTTT	CASSSSTGVTEAFF
TRBV28	-	-	TRBJ1-4	TGTGCCAGCAGTTTCCGCTGCACAGGGCTTTTT	CASSFRCTGLF
TRBV4-1	-	TRBD1	TRBJ2-2	TGCGCCAGCAGCCAAGTCTCCAACAGGGGGCCGAACACCGGGGAGCTGTTTTTT	CASSQVSNRGPNTGELFF
TRBV7-9	-	TRBD1	TRBJ2-3	TGTGCCAGCAGCTTAGTACCGGGACAGGGGCCCACAGATACGCAGTATTTT	CASSLVPGQGPTDTQYF
TRBV4-1	-	-	TRBJ2-7	TGCGCCAGCAGCCAAACGACGGCCAACTCCTACGAGCAGTACTTC	CASSQTTANSYEQYF
TRBV14	once	TRBD2	TRBJ2-5	TGTGCCAGCAGCCTAGCGGGAGTGGTCGAGGGGCAAGAGACCCAGTACTTC	CASSLAGVVEGQETQYF
TRBV7-2	-	-	TRBJ1-5	TGTGCCAGCAGCTCGAGTTTACAGGGAGTAAATCAGCCCCAGCATTTT	CASSSSLQGVNQPQHF
TRBV11-2	-	-	TRBJ2-3	TGTGCCAGCAGCTTATCATACAGGGGAGGTTCCCGCACAGATACGCAGTATTTT	CASSLSYRGGSRTDTQYF
TRBV18	few	-	TRBJ1-6	TGTGCCAGCTCACGAGACAGAGATTCACCCCTCCACTTT	CASSRDRDSPLHF
TRBV7-8	-	-	TRBJ2-7	TGTGCCAGCAGCACCTCGGCCACCTACGAGCAGTACTTC	CASSTSATYEQYF
TRBV5-6	-	-	TRBJ2-1	TGTGCCAGCAGCGGGAGAGGGAACTACAATGAGCAGTTCTTC	CASSGRGNYNEQFF
TRBV4-3	-	-	TRBJ2-7	TGCGCCAGCAGCCAAGAAGACCACTCCGAGCAGTACTTC	CASSQEDHSEQYF
TRBV30	few	-	TRBJ2-5	TGTGCCTGGGGGTCGGAACAGCCCCAAGAGACCCAGTACTTC	CAWGSEQPQETQYF
TRBV6-1	-	TRBD1	TRBJ2-1	TGTGCCAGCAGTGAACTCTCCGGGACAGGGGGCCGGAATGAGCAGTTCTTC	CASSELSGTGGRNEQFF
TRBV27	once	-	TRBJ2-2	TGTGCCAGCAGTTTACGGCGTGCGAACACCGGGGAGCTGTTTTTT	CASSLRRANTGELFF
TRBV6-6	-	-	TRBJ2-5	TGTGCCAGCAGTGCAGGGGAACAAGAGACCCAGTACTTC	CASSAGEQETQYF
TRBV11-2	-	-	TRBJ2-3	TGTGCCAGCAGCTTAGATCCCGGAACAGATACGCAGTATTTT	CASSLDPGTDTQYF
TRBV27	-	TRBD2	TRBJ2-5	TGTGCCAGCAGTCCCCTGGGAACTAGCGGGAGTGAGACCCAGTACTTC	CASSPLGTSGSETQYF
TRBV30	-	-	TRBJ1-1	TGTGCCTGGAGTAACGAAGGGAACACTGAAGCTTTCTTT	CAWSNEGNTEAFF